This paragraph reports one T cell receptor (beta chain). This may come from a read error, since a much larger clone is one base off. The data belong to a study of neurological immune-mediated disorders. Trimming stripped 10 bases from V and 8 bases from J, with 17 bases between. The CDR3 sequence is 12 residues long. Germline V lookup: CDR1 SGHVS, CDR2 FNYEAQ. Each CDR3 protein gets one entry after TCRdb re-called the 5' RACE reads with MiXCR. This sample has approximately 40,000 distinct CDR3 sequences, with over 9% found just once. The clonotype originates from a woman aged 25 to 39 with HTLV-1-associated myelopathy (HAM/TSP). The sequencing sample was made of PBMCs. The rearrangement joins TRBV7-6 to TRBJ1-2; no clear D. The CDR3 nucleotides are TGTGCCACCTACTACACCGGAGAAGGCTACACCTTC. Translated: CATYYTGEGYTF. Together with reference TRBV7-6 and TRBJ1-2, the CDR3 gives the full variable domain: GAGVSQSPRYKVTKRGQDVALRCDPISGHVSLYWYRQALGQGPEFLTYFNYEAQQDKSGLPNDRFSAERPEGSISTLTIQRTEQRDSAMYRCATYYTGEGYTFGSGTRLTVV.